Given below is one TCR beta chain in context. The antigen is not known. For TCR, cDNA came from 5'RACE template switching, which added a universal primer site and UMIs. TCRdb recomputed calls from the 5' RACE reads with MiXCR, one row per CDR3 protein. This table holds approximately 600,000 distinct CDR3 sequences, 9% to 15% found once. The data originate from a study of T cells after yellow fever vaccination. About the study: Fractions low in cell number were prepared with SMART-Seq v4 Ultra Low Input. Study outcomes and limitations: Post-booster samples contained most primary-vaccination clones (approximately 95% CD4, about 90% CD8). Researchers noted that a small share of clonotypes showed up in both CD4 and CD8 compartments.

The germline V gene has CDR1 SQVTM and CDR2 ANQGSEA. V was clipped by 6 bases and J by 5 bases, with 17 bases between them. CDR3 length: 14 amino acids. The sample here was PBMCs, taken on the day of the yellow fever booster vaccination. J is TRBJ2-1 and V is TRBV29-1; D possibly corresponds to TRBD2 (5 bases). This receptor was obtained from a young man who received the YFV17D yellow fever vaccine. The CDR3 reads CSVSGKVMHNEQFF. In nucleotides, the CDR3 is TGCAGCGTGTCCGGGAAGGTTATGCACAATGAGCAGTTCTTC.